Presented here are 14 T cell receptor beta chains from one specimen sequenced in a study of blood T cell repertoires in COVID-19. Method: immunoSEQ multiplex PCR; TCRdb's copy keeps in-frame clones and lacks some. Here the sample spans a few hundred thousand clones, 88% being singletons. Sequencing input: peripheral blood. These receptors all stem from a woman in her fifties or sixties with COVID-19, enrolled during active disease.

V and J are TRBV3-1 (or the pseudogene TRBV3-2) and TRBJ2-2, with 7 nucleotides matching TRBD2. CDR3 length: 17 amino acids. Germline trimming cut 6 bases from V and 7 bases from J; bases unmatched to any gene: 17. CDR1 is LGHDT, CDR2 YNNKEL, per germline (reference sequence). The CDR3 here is CASRGRTSITALGELFF. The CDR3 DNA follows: TGTGCCAGCAGGGGGCGGACTAGTATTACTGCTCTCGGGGAGCTGTTTTTT.

For the CDR3, the DNA is TGTGCCAGCAGCCCGCTGGGAGAGACTATCTATGGCTACACCTTC. Its translation is CASSPLGETIYGYTF. This chain joins TRBV5-4 and TRBJ1-2; D gene ambiguous. Trimming cost V 4 bases and J 4 bases, with 17 bases left between them. Germline-derived CDR1 and CDR2 are SGHNT and YYREEE (reference sequence). The CDR3 length is 15 residues.

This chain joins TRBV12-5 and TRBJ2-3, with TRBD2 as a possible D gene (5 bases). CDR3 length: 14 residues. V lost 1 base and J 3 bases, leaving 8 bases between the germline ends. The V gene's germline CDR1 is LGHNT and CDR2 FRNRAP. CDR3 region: CASGLGGLTDTQYF. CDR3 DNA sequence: TGTGCTAGTGGTTTGGGAGGGTTGACAGATACGCAGTATTTT. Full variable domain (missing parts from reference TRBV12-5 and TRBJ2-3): DARVTQTPRHKVTEMGQEVTMRCQPILGHNTVFWYRQTMMQGLELLAYFRNRAPLDDSGMPKDRFSAEMPDATLATLKIQPSEPRDSAVYFCASGLGGLTDTQYFGPGTRLTVL.

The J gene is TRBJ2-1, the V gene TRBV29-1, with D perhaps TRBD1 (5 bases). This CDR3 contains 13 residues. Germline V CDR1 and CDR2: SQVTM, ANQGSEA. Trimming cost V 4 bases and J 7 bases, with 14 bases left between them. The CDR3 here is CSVVRGTVNEQFF. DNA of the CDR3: TGCAGCGTTGTAAGGGGAACGGTAAATGAGCAGTTCTTC.

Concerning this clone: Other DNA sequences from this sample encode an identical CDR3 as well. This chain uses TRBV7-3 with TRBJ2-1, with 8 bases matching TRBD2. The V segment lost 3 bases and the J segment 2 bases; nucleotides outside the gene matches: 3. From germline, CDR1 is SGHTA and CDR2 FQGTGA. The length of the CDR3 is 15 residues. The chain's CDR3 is CASSLAGGAYNEQFF. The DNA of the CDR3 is TGTGCCAGCAGCTTGGCCGGGGGGGCCTACAATGAGCAGTTCTTC.

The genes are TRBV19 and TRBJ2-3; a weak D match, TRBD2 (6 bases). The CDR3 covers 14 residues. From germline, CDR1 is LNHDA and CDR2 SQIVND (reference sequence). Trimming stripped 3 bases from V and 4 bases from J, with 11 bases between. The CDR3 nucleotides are TGTGCCAGTAGTATCCGGGACTCTCCAGATACGCAGTATTTT. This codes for CASSIRDSPDTQYF.

The CDR3 sequence is CASSHAKGQGANEAFF. The CDR3 coding sequence is TGCGCCAGCAGCCACGCGAAGGGACAGGGGGCTAATGAAGCTTTCTTT. J is TRBJ1-1 and V is TRBV4-1; 12 bases match TRBD1. Germline CDR1 is MGHRA and CDR2 is YSYEKL. With V trimmed by 3 bases and J by 7 bases, 9 bases remained unmatched. This CDR3 is 16 amino acids long.

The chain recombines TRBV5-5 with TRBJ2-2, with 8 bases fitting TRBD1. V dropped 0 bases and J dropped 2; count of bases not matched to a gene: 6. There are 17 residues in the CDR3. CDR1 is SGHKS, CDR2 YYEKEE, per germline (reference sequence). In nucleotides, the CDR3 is TGTGCCAGCAGCTTGGCTCGGACAGGGCCCAACACCGGGGAGCTGTTTTTT. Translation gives CASSLARTGPNTGELFF. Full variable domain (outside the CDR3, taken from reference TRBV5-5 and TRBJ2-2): DAGVTQSPTHLIKTRGQQVTLRCSPISGHKSVSWYQQVLGQGPQFIFQYYEKEERGRGNFPDRFSARQFPNYSSELNVNALLLGDSALYLCASSLARTGPNTGELFFGEGSRLTVL.

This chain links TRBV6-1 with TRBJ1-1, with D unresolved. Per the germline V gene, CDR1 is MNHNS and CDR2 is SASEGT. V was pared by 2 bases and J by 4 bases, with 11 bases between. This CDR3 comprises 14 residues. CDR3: CASSESVALTEAFF. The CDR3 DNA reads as TGTGCCAGCAGTGAATCCGTAGCCCTCACTGAAGCTTTCTTT.

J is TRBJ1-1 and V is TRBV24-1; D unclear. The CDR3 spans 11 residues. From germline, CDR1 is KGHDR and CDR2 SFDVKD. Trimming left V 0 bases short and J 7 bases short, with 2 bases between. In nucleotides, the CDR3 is TGTGCCACCAGTGATTTGCTTGAAGCTTTCTTT. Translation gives CATSDLLEAFF.

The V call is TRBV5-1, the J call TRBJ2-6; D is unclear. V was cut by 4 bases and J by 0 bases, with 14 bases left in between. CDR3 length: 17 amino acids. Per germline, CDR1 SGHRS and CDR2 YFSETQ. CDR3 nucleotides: TGCGCCAGCAGCCGTCGACTGGAGAGCTCTGGGGCCAACGTCCTGACTTTC. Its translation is CASSRRLESSGANVLTF.

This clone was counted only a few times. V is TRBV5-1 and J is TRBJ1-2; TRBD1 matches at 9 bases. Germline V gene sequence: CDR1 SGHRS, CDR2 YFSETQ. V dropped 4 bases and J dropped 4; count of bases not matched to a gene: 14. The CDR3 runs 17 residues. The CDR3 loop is CASSPTGPGQGVYGYTF. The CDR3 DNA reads TGCGCCAGCAGCCCAACCGGTCCGGGACAGGGAGTCTATGGCTACACCTTC. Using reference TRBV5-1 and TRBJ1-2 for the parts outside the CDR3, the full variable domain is KAGVTQTPRYLIKTRGQQVTLSCSPISGHRSVSWYQQTPGQGLQFLFEYFSETQRNKGNFPGRFSGRQFSNSRSEMNVSTLELGDSALYLCASSPTGPGQGVYGYTFGSGTRLTVV.

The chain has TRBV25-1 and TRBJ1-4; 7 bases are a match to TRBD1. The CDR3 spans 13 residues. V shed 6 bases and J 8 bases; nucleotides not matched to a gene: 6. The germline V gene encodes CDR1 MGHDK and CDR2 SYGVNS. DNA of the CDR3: TGTGCCAGCAGCGACAGGGAATGGGAAAAACTGTTTTTT. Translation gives CASSDREWEKLFF.

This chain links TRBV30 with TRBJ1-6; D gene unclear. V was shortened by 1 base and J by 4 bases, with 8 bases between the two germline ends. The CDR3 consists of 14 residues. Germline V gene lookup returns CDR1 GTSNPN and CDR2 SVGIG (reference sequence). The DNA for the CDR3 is TGTGCCTGGAGTGCCTCCGTATATAATTCACCCCTCCACTTT. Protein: CAWSASVYNSPLHF.